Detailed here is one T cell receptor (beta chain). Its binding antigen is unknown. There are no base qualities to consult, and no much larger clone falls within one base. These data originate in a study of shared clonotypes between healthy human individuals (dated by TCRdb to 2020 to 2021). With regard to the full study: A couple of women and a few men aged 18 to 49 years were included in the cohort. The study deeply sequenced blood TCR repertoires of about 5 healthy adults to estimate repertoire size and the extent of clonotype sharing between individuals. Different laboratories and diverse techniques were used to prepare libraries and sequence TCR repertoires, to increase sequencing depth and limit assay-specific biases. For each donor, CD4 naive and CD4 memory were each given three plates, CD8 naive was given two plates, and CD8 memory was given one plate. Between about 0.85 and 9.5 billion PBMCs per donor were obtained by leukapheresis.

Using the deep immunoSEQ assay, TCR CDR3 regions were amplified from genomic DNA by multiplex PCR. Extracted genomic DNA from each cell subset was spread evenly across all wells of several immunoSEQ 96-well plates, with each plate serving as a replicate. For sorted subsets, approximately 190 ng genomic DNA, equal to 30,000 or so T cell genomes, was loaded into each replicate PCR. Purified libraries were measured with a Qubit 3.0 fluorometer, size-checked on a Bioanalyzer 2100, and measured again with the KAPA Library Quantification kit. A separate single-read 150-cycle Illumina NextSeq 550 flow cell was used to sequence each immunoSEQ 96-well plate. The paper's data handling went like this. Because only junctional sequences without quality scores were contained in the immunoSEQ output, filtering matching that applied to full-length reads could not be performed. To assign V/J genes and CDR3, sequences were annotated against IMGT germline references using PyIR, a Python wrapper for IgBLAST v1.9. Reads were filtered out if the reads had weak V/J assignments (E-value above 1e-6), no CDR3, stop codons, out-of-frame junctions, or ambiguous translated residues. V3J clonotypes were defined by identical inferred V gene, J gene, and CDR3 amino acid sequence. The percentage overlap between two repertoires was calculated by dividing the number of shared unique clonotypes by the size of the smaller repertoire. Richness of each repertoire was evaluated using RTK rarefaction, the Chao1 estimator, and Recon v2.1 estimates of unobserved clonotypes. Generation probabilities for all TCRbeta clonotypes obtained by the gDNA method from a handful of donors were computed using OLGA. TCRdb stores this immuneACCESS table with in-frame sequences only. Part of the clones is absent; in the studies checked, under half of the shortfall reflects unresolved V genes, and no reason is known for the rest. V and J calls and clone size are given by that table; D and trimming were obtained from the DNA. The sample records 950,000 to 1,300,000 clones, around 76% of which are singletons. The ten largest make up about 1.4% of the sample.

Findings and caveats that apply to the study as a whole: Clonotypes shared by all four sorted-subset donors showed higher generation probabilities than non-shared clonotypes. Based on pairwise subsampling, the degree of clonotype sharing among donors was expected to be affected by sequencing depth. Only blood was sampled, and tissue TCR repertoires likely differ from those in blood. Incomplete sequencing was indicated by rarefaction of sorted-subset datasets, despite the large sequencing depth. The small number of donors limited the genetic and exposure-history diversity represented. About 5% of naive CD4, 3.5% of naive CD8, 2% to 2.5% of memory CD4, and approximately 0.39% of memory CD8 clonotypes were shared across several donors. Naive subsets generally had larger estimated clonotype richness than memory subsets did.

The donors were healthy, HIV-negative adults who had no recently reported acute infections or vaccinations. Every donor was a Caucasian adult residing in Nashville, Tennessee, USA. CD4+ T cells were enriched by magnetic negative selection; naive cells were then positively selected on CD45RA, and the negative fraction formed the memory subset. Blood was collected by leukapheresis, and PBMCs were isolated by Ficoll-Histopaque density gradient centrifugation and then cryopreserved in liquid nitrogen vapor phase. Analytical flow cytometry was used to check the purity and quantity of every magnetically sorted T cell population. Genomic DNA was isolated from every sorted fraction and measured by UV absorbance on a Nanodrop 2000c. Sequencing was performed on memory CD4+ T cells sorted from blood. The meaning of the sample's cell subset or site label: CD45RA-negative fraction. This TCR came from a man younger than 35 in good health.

The nucleotides read TGTGCCAGCAGTGGCCAGGGATTGCAGTACTTC. It codes for CASSGQGLQYF. The receptor chain draws on TRBV25-1 and TRBJ2-7; the D gene is perhaps TRBD1, on 5 matching bases. The CDR3 runs 11 residues from the cysteine to the phenylalanine. Only the CDR3 region is kept as DNA, spanning 33 bases read in frame from base 1. V sheds 4 bases and J sheds 9 bases, leaving 10 bases between their ends. The germline V gene gives CDR1 as MGHDK and CDR2 as SYGVNS.